This record covers a single T cell receptor (beta chain). The junction and the germline gene differ at one end; a read error may be behind it. Original analysis: Amplifying reference gene primers gave estimates of nucleated cell counts. Profiling relied on immunoSEQ multiplex PCR, and the TCRdb table lists in-frame clones only, not all of them. The DNA was the basis for D and trimming; V, J and clone size are from that table. The data contain about 200,000 clones, about 90% of them singletons. The CDR3 is 16 amino acids. Looked up from germline, CDR1 is MNHNS and CDR2 is SASEGT. The data are from a study of blood T cell repertoires in COVID-19. Turning to the study itself: Sites across the United States, Italy and Spain contributed samples from acute and convalescent COVID-19. Sources were T cells, B-cell-depleted T cells, or PBMCs; the material itself was cDNA or gDNA.

The specimen sequenced was peripheral blood. The sequence came from a man aged 18 to 35 with active or convalescent COVID-19. J is TRBJ1-2 and V is TRBV6-1; 8 nucleotides agree with TRBD1. CDR3 bases: TGTGCCAGCAGCGAAGGGGGGGACAGGCTCTACTATGGCTACACCTTC. Protein: CASSEGGDRLYYGYTF.